The 8 T cell receptor beta chains presented below share a single source sample, sequenced in a study of cytomegalovirus exposure and HLA in healthy donors (dated by TCRdb to about 2017). Library preparation employed the immunoSEQ multiplex PCR assay. For the multiplex PCR, a mixture combining 60 forward primers for TCR Vbeta segments and 13 reverse primers for TCR Jbeta segments was used. TCRdb limited this immuneACCESS table to in-frame rearrangements with V and J called. A share of clones is missing; checked studies link under half to unresolved V genes, and the rest is unexplained. The sample table holds under 150,000 clones, of which roughly 85% were seen once. The ten biggest clones cover approximately 1.1% of the sample. Sequences were obtained from PBMCs. The receptor set was obtained from a boy between 10 and 17 years old in good health and CMV-seronegative.

The V and J genes are TRBV25-1 and TRBJ1-2; 7 bases are shared with TRBD1. CDR1 and CDR2 from the germline V gene are MGHDK and SYGVNS. The CDR3 runs 16 residues. The V and J ends lost 1 base and 7 bases, in that order; junction bases with no gene match: 12. The CDR3 DNA reads as TGTGCCAGCAGTGAATTAGGGACAGCGCTTCCGGGTGGCTACACCTTC. It codes for CASSELGTALPGGYTF.

The rearrangement uses TRBV5-6 and TRBJ2-2; TRBD1 aligns across 7 bases. In germline, CDR1 is SGHDT, CDR2 YYEEEE. The V gene end was trimmed by 4 bases and the J gene end by 2 bases; junction bases not matched to a gene: 11. CDR3 length equals 17 residues. CDR3 sequence: CASSLGLTGENTGELFF. The CDR3 DNA reads as TGTGCCAGCAGCCTCGGTCTCACAGGGGAAAACACCGGGGAGCTGTTTTTT.

The J gene is TRBJ1-1, the V gene TRBV11-3, with 7 nucleotides matching TRBD1. From germline, CDR1 is SGHNT and CDR2 YENEEA. Trimming at V came to 6 bases and at J to 0 bases, leaving 4 bases not matched to a gene. The CDR3 totals 14 residues. CDR3 amino acids: CASRPGQVNTEAFF. The CDR3 DNA follows: TGTGCCAGCAGGCCAGGACAGGTGAACACTGAAGCTTTCTTT.

The V and J genes are TRBV27 and TRBJ1-1; no reliable D call. The CDR3 totals 13 residues. The germline V gene encodes CDR1 MNHEY and CDR2 SMNVEV (reference sequence). V was cut by 2 bases and J by 3 bases, with 7 bases left in between. The CDR3 region is CASSLQRYTEAFF. CDR3 DNA sequence: TGTGCCAGCAGTTTACAGAGGTACACTGAAGCTTTCTTT.

J is TRBJ2-1 and V is TRBV6-1; 8 nucleotides align to TRBD2. The CDR3 is 15 amino acids. Germline trimming cut 6 bases from V and 2 bases from J; bases unmatched to any gene: 6. CDR1 is MNHNS and CDR2 is SASEGT in the germline V gene. The chain's CDR3 is CASRPGGGPYNEQFF. CDR3 bases: TGTGCCAGCAGACCGGGGGGGGGTCCCTACAATGAGCAGTTCTTC.

In this sample, this clone turned up a few times. The J gene is TRBJ2-1, the V gene TRBV30; D call uncertain. With 0 bases removed from V and 9 bases from J, the gap between germline ends came to 9 bases. The germline V gene has CDR1 GTSNPN and CDR2 SVGIG (reference sequence). The CDR3 contains 12 residues. Written as DNA, the CDR3 is TGTGCCTGGAGTGTAGACAAACCTGAGCAGTTCTTC. Amino acids: CAWSVDKPEQFF.

The V gene is TRBV11-2, the J gene TRBJ2-7; possible D gene TRBD2, 6 bases. There are 15 residues in the CDR3. From germline, CDR1 is SGHAT and CDR2 FQNNGV. V was trimmed by 0 bases and J by 3 bases, leaving 12 bases between them. The CDR3 sequence is CASSLERGGIYEQYF. The CDR3 bases are TGTGCCAGCAGCTTAGAGCGGGGCGGGATCTACGAGCAGTACTTC.

The chain joins TRBV7-9 to TRBJ2-7, with D tentatively TRBD2 (5 bases). The CDR3 sequence is 13 residues long. V was shortened by 5 bases and J by 1 base, with 9 bases between the two germline ends. Per germline, CDR1 SEHNR and CDR2 FQNEAQ (reference sequence). The CDR3 sequence: CASSDRGSYEQYF. DNA of the CDR3: TGTGCCAGCAGCGACCGCGGGTCCTACGAGCAGTACTTC.